This T cell receptor (beta chain) was sequenced during a study of blood T cell repertoires in COVID-19. Study-level information: Acute and convalescent COVID-19 specimens originated in the United States, Italy and Spain. T cells, B-cell-depleted T cells, or PBMCs provided the cDNA or gDNA that served as material.

Per the study methods: Reference gene primers were amplified, and this amplification served to estimate nucleated cell counts. Some clones are missing from TCRdb's copy, which holds only in-frame ones; the method was immunoSEQ multiplex PCR. That table gives V, J and clone size, and the DNA gave D and trimming. The repertoire holds 100,000 to 150,000 clones, with 65% to 90% as singletons. Germline CDR1 and CDR2: GTSNPN and SVGIG (reference sequence). With 1 base removed from V and 6 bases from J, the gap between germline ends came to 12 bases. The CDR3 sequence is 14 residues long. The TCR was taken from a man aged 80 or over with active or convalescent COVID-19. Sequencing was done on a sample of peripheral blood. The chain carries TRBV30 and TRBJ2-2; perhaps TRBD2 as D (5 bases). CDR3 DNA sequence: TGTGCCTGGAGTGCGGGATTTGGTGCCGGGGAGCTGTTTTTT. It codes for CAWSAGFGAGELFF.